The entry that follows covers one T cell receptor (beta chain) sequence. Germline V gene sequence: CDR1 MNHEY, CDR2 SVGAGI. The V and J ends lost 8 bases and 0 bases respectively, with 17 bases between them. This CDR3 spans 15 amino acids. This table comes from immunoSEQ multiplex PCR, and its TCRdb copy is limited to in-frame clones, with some not included. The data contain about 96,000 clones, about 45% of them singletons. This record belongs to a study of shared clonotypes between healthy human individuals. The gene calls are TRBV6-5 and TRBJ2-7; D is perhaps TRBD2 (5 bases). Sequenced input: PBMCs. This TCR was sampled from a woman aged 40 to 50 in good health. Some clones in this sample may be carry-over from other donors' samples. The CDR3 DNA reads as TGTGCCAGCTGCTCTCTTCGGGGTAGCTCCTACGAGCAGTACTTC. Translation: CASCSLRGSSYEQYF.